These T cell receptor beta chains were read from a single sample in a study of control samples from healthy donors and cancer patients. Profiled with immunoSEQ multiplex PCR; TCRdb holds only in-frame clones, not every one. The table records some 130,000 clones, roughly 91% of them present only once. The sequencing input was PBMCs. The receptor set was obtained from a man aged 45 to 65 with head and neck cancer. Both conserved end residues are part of each CDR3. The order of the fields is CDR3 DNA, CDR3 protein, clone size, J gene, V gene, D gene. D genes are given only for firm matches. The listing skips clone size in some rows; elsewhere it reads once, few, many or a size class.

CDR3nt: TGTGCCAGCAGCTTAGGGAGGGGAACAGATACGCAGTATTTT
CDR3aa: CASSLGRGTDTQYF
abundance: NA
j_gene: TRBJ2-3
v_gene: TRBV13
d_gene: NA

CDR3nt: TGTGCCAGCAGCTTACACCCGGGACAGGGGGCCTTCTATGGCTACACCTTC
CDR3aa: CASSLHPGQGAFYGYTF
abundance: NA
j_gene: TRBJ1-2
v_gene: TRBV5-4
d_gene: TRBD1

CDR3nt: TGTGCCAGCAGTTGGGGCGCAGGCACTGAAGCTTTCTTT
CDR3aa: CASSWGAGTEAFF
abundance: NA
j_gene: TRBJ1-1
v_gene: TRBV27
d_gene: NA

CDR3nt: TGTGCCAGCAGCTTGGGGGGACAGCGTTACTACAATGAGCAGTTCTTC
CDR3aa: CASSLGGQRYYNEQFF
abundance: NA
j_gene: TRBJ2-1
v_gene: TRBV5-4
d_gene: TRBD1

CDR3nt: TGCAGTGTTGATGGCTACACCTTC
CDR3aa: CSVDGYTF
abundance: NA
j_gene: TRBJ1-2
v_gene: TRBV20-1
d_gene: NA

CDR3nt: TGCGCCAGCAGCCCGTCCGGAATAACTAGCGGGAAAGAGACCCAGTACTTC
CDR3aa: CASSPSGITSGKETQYF
abundance: NA
j_gene: TRBJ2-5
v_gene: TRBV5-1
d_gene: TRBD2

CDR3nt: TGCGCCAGCAGCCAAGATTTGGTTCCCCGGCCGGTGGATGAAGCTTTCTTT
CDR3aa: CASSQDLVPRPVDEAFF
abundance: NA
j_gene: TRBJ1-1
v_gene: TRBV4-3
d_gene: NA

CDR3nt: TGTGCCAGCACCTCCCTAGGACGACGAGAGTATGGCTACACCTTC
CDR3aa: CASTSLGRREYGYTF
abundance: NA
j_gene: TRBJ1-2
v_gene: TRBV6-5
d_gene: NA

CDR3nt: TGTGCCAGTACAATACAGGGATATGGCTACACCTTC
CDR3aa: CASTIQGYGYTF
abundance: NA
j_gene: TRBJ1-2
v_gene: TRBV19
d_gene: NA

CDR3nt: TGTGCCAGCAGCGTAGAGGCCTTTAACGAGCAGTACTTC
CDR3aa: CASSVEAFNEQYF
abundance: NA
j_gene: TRBJ2-7
v_gene: TRBV9
d_gene: NA

CDR3nt: TGCGCCAGCAGCCCCCTGCGAAGGAATGTTATGAACACTGAAGCTTTCTTT
CDR3aa: CASSPLRRNVMNTEAFF
abundance: NA
j_gene: TRBJ1-1
v_gene: TRBV4-3
d_gene: NA

CDR3nt: TGTGCCAGCAGCTTGGTTCGGGGGGGAATCACTGAAGCTTTCTTT
CDR3aa: CASSLVRGGITEAFF
abundance: NA
j_gene: TRBJ1-1
v_gene: TRBV5-4
d_gene: NA

CDR3nt: TGTGCCAGCATGCGGGGGGCCGGCACTGAAGCTTTCTTT
CDR3aa: CASMRGAGTEAFF
abundance: NA
j_gene: TRBJ1-1
v_gene: TRBV7-9
d_gene: NA

CDR3nt: TGTGCCAGCGCACAGGGGAGCGCCAAAAACATTCAGTACTTC
CDR3aa: CASAQGSAKNIQYF
abundance: NA
j_gene: TRBJ2-4
v_gene: TRBV7-9
d_gene: TRBD1

CDR3nt: TGTGCCAGCAGTTCCGCGGACAGAAACAATGAGCAGTTCTTC
CDR3aa: CASSSADRNNEQFF
abundance: NA
j_gene: TRBJ2-1
v_gene: TRBV6-2/TRBV6-3
d_gene: NA

CDR3nt: TGTGCCACCAGCACCTCCCGGGACAGGACTCGAAACACCATATATTTT
CDR3aa: CATSTSRDRTRNTIYF
abundance: NA
j_gene: TRBJ1-3
v_gene: TRBV15
d_gene: TRBD1

CDR3nt: TGTGCCAGCAGTAGAAGCGCCTTCTACGAGCAGTACTTC
CDR3aa: CASSRSAFYEQYF
abundance: NA
j_gene: TRBJ2-7
v_gene: TRBV7-3
d_gene: NA

CDR3nt: TGTGCCAGCAGCGTAAGGAGCGGGGGGTTCGACACCGGGGAGCTGTTTTTT
CDR3aa: CASSVRSGGFDTGELFF
abundance: NA
j_gene: TRBJ2-2
v_gene: TRBV9
d_gene: TRBD2

CDR3nt: TGTGCCAGCAGCAAATCTCACAGGGGGGACACCTACGAGCAGTACTTC
CDR3aa: CASSKSHRGDTYEQYF
abundance: NA
j_gene: TRBJ2-7
v_gene: TRBV21-1
d_gene: NA

CDR3nt: TGCGCCAGCAGCCAAGTGGGGACCAGGGGTAAGGAAGAAAAACTGTTTTTT
CDR3aa: CASSQVGTRGKEEKLFF
abundance: NA
j_gene: TRBJ1-4
v_gene: TRBV4-1
d_gene: NA

CDR3nt: TGTGCCAGCTCACCTTTTGGGACAGGGGCGACTAATGAAAAACTGTTTTTT
CDR3aa: CASSPFGTGATNEKLFF
abundance: once
j_gene: TRBJ1-4
v_gene: TRBV18
d_gene: TRBD1

CDR3nt: TGTGCCAGCAGTGAAGTTATGAAAGGGGATCAGCCCCAGCATTTT
CDR3aa: CASSEVMKGDQPQHF
abundance: once
j_gene: TRBJ1-5
v_gene: TRBV2
d_gene: NA

CDR3nt: TGTGCCATCAGCCCCGATCAGCCCCAGCATTTT
CDR3aa: CAISPDQPQHF
abundance: NA
j_gene: TRBJ1-5
v_gene: TRBV10-3
d_gene: NA

CDR3nt: TGTGCCTATAGCGGTGGGGGGACCAATGAGCAGTTCTTC
CDR3aa: CAYSGGGTNEQFF
abundance: NA
j_gene: TRBJ2-1
v_gene: TRBV30
d_gene: NA

CDR3nt: TGTGCCAGCAGTTCTCATTTCGGGGGCTACAATGAGCAGTTCTTC
CDR3aa: CASSSHFGGYNEQFF
abundance: NA
j_gene: TRBJ2-1
v_gene: TRBV7-3
d_gene: NA

CDR3nt: TGTGCCTGGGAAGCTAGCGGGGGGGACTACGAGCAGTACTTC
CDR3aa: CAWEASGGDYEQYF
abundance: NA
j_gene: TRBJ2-7
v_gene: TRBV30
d_gene: TRBD2

CDR3nt: TGCGCCGGACAACTGAACCGGGACAGGTCCTACAATGAGCAGTTCTTC
CDR3aa: CAGQLNRDRSYNEQFF
abundance: NA
j_gene: TRBJ2-1
v_gene: TRBV5-1
d_gene: TRBD1

CDR3nt: TGTGCCAGCACAGGGGCAGACAGGTCCTCCTACGAGCAGTACTTC
CDR3aa: CASTGADRSSYEQYF
abundance: few
j_gene: TRBJ2-7
v_gene: TRBV28
d_gene: NA

CDR3nt: TGTGCCAGCAGCTTAGGAGGGGTTGGGAACACTGAAGCTTTCTTT
CDR3aa: CASSLGGVGNTEAFF
abundance: NA
j_gene: TRBJ1-1
v_gene: TRBV7-2
d_gene: NA

CDR3nt: TGTGCCAGCAGCGTAGAGCCGTTGGACGGCAGGAGCTCCTACAATGAGCAGTTCTTC
CDR3aa: CASSVEPLDGRSSYNEQFF
abundance: NA
j_gene: TRBJ2-1
v_gene: TRBV9
d_gene: NA

CDR3nt: TGTGCCAGCAGCCCTCCTTTAGGGGCGGGCTCCACAGATACGCAGTATTTT
CDR3aa: CASSPPLGAGSTDTQYF
abundance: NA
j_gene: TRBJ2-3
v_gene: TRBV11-2
d_gene: NA

CDR3nt: TGCAGTGCTAGTCAGGACAGTCCAGCCTACGAGCAGTACTTC
CDR3aa: CSASQDSPAYEQYF
abundance: NA
j_gene: TRBJ2-7
v_gene: TRBV20-1
d_gene: NA

CDR3nt: TGTGCCAGCAGCCAAGAGGTGGCAGGCTATGGCTACACCTTC
CDR3aa: CASSQEVAGYGYTF
abundance: NA
j_gene: TRBJ1-2
v_gene: TRBV3-1/TRBV3-2
d_gene: NA

CDR3nt: TGTGCCAGCAGCCAAGCAACCATTTACAATGAGCAGTTCTTC
CDR3aa: CASSQATIYNEQFF
abundance: NA
j_gene: TRBJ2-1
v_gene: TRBV14
d_gene: NA

CDR3nt: TGTGCCAGCAGCTTAGGCGGACTAACAACTTCACCCCTCCACTTT
CDR3aa: CASSLGGLTTSPLHF
abundance: NA
j_gene: TRBJ1-6
v_gene: TRBV7-9
d_gene: NA

CDR3nt: TGTGCCAGTAGTTCCGGACAGCTAAACACCATATATTTT
CDR3aa: CASSSGQLNTIYF
abundance: NA
j_gene: TRBJ1-3
v_gene: TRBV19
d_gene: NA

CDR3nt: TGTGCCAGCAGTTTTGGAGGATACACTGGGGGGGGGAACACTGAAGCTTTCTTT
CDR3aa: CASSFGGYTGGGNTEAFF
abundance: NA
j_gene: TRBJ1-1
v_gene: TRBV28
d_gene: NA

CDR3nt: TGTGCCAGCAGTTTATCTTTAAACTATGGCTACACCTTC
CDR3aa: CASSLSLNYGYTF
abundance: NA
j_gene: TRBJ1-2
v_gene: TRBV27
d_gene: NA

CDR3nt: TGTGCCAGCAGTGAACAGGGGCGGAACACCGGGGAGCTGTTTTTT
CDR3aa: CASSEQGRNTGELFF
abundance: NA
j_gene: TRBJ2-2
v_gene: TRBV6-1
d_gene: NA

CDR3nt: TGTGCCAGCAGCCAAGATAGCGGTGAAAAACTGTTTTTT
CDR3aa: CASSQDSGEKLFF
abundance: NA
j_gene: TRBJ1-4
v_gene: TRBV3-1/TRBV3-2
d_gene: NA

CDR3nt: TGTGCCAGCAGTGATAGGGTGCTTGATACGCAGTATTTT
CDR3aa: CASSDRVLDTQYF
abundance: NA
j_gene: TRBJ2-3
v_gene: TRBV25-1
d_gene: NA